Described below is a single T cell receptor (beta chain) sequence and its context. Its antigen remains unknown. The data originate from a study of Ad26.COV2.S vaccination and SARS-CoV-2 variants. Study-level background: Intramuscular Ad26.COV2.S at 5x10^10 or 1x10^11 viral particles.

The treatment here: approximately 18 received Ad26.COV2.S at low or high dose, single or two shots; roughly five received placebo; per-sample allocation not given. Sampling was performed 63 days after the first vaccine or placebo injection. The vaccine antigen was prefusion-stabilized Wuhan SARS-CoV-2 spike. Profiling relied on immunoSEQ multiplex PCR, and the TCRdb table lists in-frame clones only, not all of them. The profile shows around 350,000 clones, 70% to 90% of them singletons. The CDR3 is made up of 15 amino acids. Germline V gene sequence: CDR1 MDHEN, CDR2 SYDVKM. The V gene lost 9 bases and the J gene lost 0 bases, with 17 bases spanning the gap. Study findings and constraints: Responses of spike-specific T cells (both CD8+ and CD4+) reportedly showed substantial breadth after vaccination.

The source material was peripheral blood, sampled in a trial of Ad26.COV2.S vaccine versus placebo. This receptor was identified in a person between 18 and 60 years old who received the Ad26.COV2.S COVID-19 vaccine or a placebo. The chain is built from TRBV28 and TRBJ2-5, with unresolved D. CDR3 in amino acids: CASYTIWGNQETQYF. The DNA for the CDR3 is TGTGCCAGTTACACGATATGGGGAAACCAAGAGACCCAGTACTTC.